This T cell receptor (beta chain) originates from a study of Graves' ophthalmopathy and Graves' hyperthyroidism. The CDR3 contains 14 residues. V was trimmed by 5 bases and J by 4 bases, leaving 14 bases between them. Germline assignment: CDR1 MNHEY and CDR2 SMNVEV (reference sequence). This clonotype was counted at least ten times. RNA transcripts provided the template for amplifying TCR beta CDR3 regions. An initial RT-PCR round employing HTBI primers preceded a second-round multiplex PCR. TCRdb recomputed calls from the multiplex PCR reads with MiXCR, one row per CDR3 protein. The sample holds roughly 610,000 distinct CDR3 sequences, 22% seen once.

The specimen was peripheral blood. The chain combines TRBV27 with TRBJ1-2, with D perhaps TRBD1 (5 bases). The receptor was derived from a woman younger than 35 with stable Graves' hyperthyroidism. Some clones in this sample may be carry-over from other donors' samples. In nucleotides, the CDR3 is TGTGCCAGCAGTCTTGGCGGGGACGCCTATGGCTACACCTTC. It codes for CASSLGGDAYGYTF.